The present T cell receptor (beta chain) was sequenced within a study of identical twins. Germline assignment: CDR1 SGHRS and CDR2 YFSETQ. The CDR3 is made up of 19 amino acids. Trimming pared 4 bases from V and 0 bases from J, leaving 25 bases between. TCRdb fed the 5' RACE reads into MiXCR, producing one record per CDR3 protein. The sample carries roughly 490,000 distinct CDR3 sequences, roughly 13% recorded once. This sample also belongs to another study, concerning yellow fever vaccine responses in identical twins. In that study: Convergence reportedly seemed to mark part of the twins' vaccine T cell response, with personalization marking the rest.

The source material was CD4+ T cells sorted from blood. This receptor was taken from a woman younger than 35 in good health. The rearrangement uses TRBV5-1 and TRBJ2-5, with D tentatively TRBD2 (6 bases). In DNA, the CDR3 is TGCGCCAGCAGCCGCCAGCCTTCGGCGGGGCCCGATTACCAAGAGACCCAGTACTTC. Its translation is CASSRQPSAGPDYQETQYF.